Presented here are 2 T cell receptor beta chains from one specimen sequenced in a study of T-cell reconstitution after alpha-beta-depleted transplantation in children. For TCRbeta, the library was prepared with unique molecular identifiers. Each CDR3 protein is one row after TCRdb ran MiXCR on the PCR reads. The sample includes almost 500,000 distinct CDR3 sequences, around 12% of them seen just once. This specimen was PBMCs from the stem cell graft donor, taken from the stem cell graft. Receptors originate from a human donor who donated a stem cell graft to a child with combined immunodeficiency.

This clonotype was seen a handful of times. This chain joins TRBV4-3 and TRBJ2-2; 9 bases agree with TRBD2. Germline-derived CDR1 and CDR2 are LGHNA and YSLEER. Germline trimming cut 0 bases from V and 2 bases from J; bases unmatched to any gene: 7. The CDR3 totals 18 residues. This CDR3 is CASSQEGSSGINTGELFF. In DNA form, the CDR3 reads TGCGCCAGCAGCCAAGAGGGGTCTAGCGGGATAAACACCGGGGAGCTGTTTTTT.

This chain links TRBV12-3 or TRBV12-4 with TRBJ2-7; TRBD1 might be the D (5 bases). The CDR3 is made up of 18 amino acids. V lost 6 bases, J lost 2 bases, and 26 bases lay in between. CDR3 sequence: CASRPGYFHYPAPYEQYF. The CDR3 nucleotides read TGTGCCAGCAGGCCAGGGTATTTCCACTATCCCGCCCCCTACGAGCAGTACTTC.